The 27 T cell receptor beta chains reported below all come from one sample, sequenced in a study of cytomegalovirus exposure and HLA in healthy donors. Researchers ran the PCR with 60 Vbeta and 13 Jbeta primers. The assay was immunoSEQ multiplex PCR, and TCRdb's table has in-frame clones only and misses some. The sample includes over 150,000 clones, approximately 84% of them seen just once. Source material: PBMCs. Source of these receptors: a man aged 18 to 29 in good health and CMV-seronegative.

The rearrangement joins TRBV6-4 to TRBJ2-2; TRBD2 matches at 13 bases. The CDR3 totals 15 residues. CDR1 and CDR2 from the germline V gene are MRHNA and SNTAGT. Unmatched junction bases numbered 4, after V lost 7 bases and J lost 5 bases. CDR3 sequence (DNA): TGTGCCAGCATGGGACTAGCGGGGACTACCGGGGAGCTGTTTTTT. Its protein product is CASMGLAGTTGELFF.

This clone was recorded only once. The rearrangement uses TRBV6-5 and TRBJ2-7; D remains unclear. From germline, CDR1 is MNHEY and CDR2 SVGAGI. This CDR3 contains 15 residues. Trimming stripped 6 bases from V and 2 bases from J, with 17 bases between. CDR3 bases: TGTGCCAGCAGCTCCTCCCGTCGTCTACCCTACGAGCAGTACTTC. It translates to CASSSSRRLPYEQYF.

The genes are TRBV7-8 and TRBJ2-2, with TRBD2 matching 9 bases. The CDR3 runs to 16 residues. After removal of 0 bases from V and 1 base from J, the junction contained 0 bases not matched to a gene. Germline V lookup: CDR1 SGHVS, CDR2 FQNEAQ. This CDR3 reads CASSLARGGNTGELFF. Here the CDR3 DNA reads TGTGCCAGCAGCTTAGCGCGGGGGGGGAACACCGGGGAGCTGTTTTTT. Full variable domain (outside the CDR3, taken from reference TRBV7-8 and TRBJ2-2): GAGVSQSPRYKVAKRGQDVALRCDPISGHVSLFWYQQALGQGPEFLTYFQNEAQLDKSGLPSDRFFAERPEGSVSTLKIQRTQQEDSAVYLCASSLARGGNTGELFFGEGSRLTVL.

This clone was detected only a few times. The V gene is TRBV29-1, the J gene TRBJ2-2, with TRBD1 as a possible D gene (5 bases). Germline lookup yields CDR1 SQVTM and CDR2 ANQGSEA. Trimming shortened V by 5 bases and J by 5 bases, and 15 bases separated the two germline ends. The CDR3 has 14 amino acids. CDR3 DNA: TGCAGCGTTAAGGGCCAGACAGCAACCGGGGAGCTGTTTTTT. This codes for CSVKGQTATGELFF.

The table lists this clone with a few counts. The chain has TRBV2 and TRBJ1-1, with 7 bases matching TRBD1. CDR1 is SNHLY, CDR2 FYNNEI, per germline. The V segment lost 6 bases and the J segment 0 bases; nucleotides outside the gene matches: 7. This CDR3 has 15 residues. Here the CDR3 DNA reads TGTGCCAGCAGAAACAGGGGAAACCTGAACACTGAAGCTTTCTTT. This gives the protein CASRNRGNLNTEAFF. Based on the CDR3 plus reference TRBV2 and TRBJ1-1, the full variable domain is EPEVTQTPSHQVTQMGQEVILRCVPISNHLYFYWYRQILGQKVEFLVSFYNNEISEKSEIFDDQFSVERPDGSNFTLKIRSTKLEDSAMYFCASRNRGNLNTEAFFGQGTRLTVV.

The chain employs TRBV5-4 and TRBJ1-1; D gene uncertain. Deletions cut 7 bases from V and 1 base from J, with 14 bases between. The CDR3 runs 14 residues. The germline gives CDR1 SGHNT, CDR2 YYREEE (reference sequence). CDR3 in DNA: TGTGCCAGCGGTAGAGGCCTTTCGAACACTGAAGCTTTCTTT. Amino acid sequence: CASGRGLSNTEAFF.

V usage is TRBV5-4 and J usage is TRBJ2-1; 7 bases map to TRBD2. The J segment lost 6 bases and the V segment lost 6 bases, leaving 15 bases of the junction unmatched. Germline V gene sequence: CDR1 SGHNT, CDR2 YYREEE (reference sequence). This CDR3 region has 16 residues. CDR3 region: CASNIGGTPKPNEQFF. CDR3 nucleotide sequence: TGTGCCAGCAACATCGGGGGGACTCCAAAGCCCAATGAGCAGTTCTTC.

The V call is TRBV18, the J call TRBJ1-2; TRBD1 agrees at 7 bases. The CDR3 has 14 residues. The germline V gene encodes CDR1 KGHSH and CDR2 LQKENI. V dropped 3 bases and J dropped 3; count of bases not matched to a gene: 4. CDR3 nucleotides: TGTGCCAGCTCACCCAACGACAGGGACTATGGCTACACCTTC. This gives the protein CASSPNDRDYGYTF. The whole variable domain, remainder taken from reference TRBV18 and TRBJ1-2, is NAGVMQNPRHLVRRRGQEARLRCSPMKGHSHVYWYRQLPEEGLKFMVYLQKENIIDESGMPKERFSAEFPKEGPSILRIQQVVRGDSAAYFCASSPNDRDYGYTFGSGTRLTVV.

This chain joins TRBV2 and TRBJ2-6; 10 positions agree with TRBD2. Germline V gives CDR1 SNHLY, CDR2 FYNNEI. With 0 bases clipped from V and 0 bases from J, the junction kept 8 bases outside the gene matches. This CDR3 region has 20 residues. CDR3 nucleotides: TGTGCCAGCAGTGAAGCGCGGAGCGGGGGGGCGTCCTCTGGGGCCAACGTCCTGACTTTC. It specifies CASSEARSGGASSGANVLTF.

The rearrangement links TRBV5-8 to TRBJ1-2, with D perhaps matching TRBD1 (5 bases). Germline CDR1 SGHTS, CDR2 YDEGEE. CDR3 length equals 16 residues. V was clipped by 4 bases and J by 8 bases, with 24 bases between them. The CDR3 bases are TGTGCCAGCAGCCCGGGAGGTACAGGTGGCCGGTTGGGCTACACCTTC. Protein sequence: CASSPGGTGGRLGYTF. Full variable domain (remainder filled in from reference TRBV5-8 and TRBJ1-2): EAGVTQSPTHLIKTRGQQATLRCSPISGHTSVYWYQQALGLGLQFLLWYDEGEERNRGNFPPRFSGRQFPNYSSELNVNALELEDSALYLCASSPGGTGGRLGYTFGSGTRLTVV.

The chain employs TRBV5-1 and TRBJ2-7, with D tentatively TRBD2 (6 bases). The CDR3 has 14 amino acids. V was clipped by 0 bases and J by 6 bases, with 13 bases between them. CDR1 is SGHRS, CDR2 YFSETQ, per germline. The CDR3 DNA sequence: TGCGCCAGCAGCTTGGAGGGACTGCTTTCCGAGCAGTACTTC. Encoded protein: CASSLEGLLSEQYF.

The CDR3 DNA is TGCGCCAGCAGCTTGGCAGGAGGAAGGAATCAGCCCCAGCATTTT. Amino acid sequence: CASSLAGGRNQPQHF. The chain is built from TRBV5-1 and TRBJ1-5; D gene ambiguous. Germline lookup yields CDR1 SGHRS and CDR2 YFSETQ. Deletions cut 0 bases from V and 4 bases from J, with 11 bases between. The CDR3 spans 15 residues.

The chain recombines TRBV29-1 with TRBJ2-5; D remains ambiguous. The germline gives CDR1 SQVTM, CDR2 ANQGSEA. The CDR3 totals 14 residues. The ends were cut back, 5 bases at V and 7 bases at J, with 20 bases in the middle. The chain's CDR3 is CSVSPNFEFVTQYF. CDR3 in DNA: TGCAGCGTTAGCCCCAACTTTGAGTTTGTGACCCAGTACTTC.

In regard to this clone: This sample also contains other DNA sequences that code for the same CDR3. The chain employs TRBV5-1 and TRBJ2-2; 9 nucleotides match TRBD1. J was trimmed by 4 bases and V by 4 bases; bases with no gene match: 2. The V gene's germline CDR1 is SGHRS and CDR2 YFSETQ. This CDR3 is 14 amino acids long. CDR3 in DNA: TGCGCCAGCAGCCCGGGACAGGGCACCGGGGAGCTGTTTTTT. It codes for CASSPGQGTGELFF. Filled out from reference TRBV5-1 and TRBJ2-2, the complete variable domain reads KAGVTQTPRYLIKTRGQQVTLSCSPISGHRSVSWYQQTPGQGLQFLFEYFSETQRNKGNFPGRFSGRQFSNSRSEMNVSTLELGDSALYLCASSPGQGTGELFFGEGSRLTVL.

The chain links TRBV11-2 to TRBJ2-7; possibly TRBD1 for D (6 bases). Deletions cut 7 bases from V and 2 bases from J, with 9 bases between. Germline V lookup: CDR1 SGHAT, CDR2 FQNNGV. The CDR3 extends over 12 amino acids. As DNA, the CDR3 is TGTGCCAGCACACAGGGACCCTACGAGCAGTACTTC. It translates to CASTQGPYEQYF.

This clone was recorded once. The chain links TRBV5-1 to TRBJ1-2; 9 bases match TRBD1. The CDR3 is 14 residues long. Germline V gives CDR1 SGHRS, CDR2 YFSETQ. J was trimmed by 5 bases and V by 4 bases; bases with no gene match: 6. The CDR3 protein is CASSGGTGQYGYTF. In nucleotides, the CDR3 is TGCGCCAGCAGCGGGGGGACAGGGCAGTATGGCTACACCTTC.

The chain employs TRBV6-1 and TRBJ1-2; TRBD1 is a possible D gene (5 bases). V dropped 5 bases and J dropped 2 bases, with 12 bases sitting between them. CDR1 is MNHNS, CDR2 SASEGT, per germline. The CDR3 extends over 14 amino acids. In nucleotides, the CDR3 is TGTGCCAGCAGTCCTTCGACAGCCAACTATGGCTACACCTTC. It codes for CASSPSTANYGYTF.

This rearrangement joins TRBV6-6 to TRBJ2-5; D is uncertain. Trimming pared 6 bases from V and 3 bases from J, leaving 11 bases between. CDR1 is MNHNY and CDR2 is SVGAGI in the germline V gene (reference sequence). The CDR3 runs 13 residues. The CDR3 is CASRQSREETQYF. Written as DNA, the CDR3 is TGTGCCAGCAGACAGAGCCGAGAAGAGACCCAGTACTTC.

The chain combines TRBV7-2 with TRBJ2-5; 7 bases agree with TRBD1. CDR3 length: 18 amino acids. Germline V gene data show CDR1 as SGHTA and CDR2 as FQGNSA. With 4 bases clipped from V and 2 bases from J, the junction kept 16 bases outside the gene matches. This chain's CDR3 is CASSSGQFLVRHQETQYF. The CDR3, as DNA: TGTGCCAGCAGCTCGGGACAGTTTCTAGTTCGACATCAAGAGACCCAGTACTTC.

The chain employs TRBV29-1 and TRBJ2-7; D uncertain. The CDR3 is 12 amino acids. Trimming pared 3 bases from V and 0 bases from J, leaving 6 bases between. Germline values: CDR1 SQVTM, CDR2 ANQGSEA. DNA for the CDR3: TGCAGCGTTGAGGTAGCCTCCTACGAGCAGTACTTC. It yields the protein CSVEVASYEQYF.

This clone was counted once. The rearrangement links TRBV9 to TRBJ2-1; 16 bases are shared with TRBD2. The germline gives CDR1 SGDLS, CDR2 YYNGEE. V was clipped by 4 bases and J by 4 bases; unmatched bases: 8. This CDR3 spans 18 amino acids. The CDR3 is CASSPGTSGGAAYNEQFF. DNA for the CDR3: TGTGCCAGCAGCCCCGGGACTAGCGGGGGGGCTGCATACAATGAGCAGTTCTTC.

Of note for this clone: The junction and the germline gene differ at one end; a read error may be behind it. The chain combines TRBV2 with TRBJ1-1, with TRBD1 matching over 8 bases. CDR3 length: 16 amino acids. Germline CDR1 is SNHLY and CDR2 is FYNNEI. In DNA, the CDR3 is TGTGCCAGCAGTGAAGAGACAGGGGTTTCCCGGATATTAGACGCATTT. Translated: CASSEETGVSRILDAF.

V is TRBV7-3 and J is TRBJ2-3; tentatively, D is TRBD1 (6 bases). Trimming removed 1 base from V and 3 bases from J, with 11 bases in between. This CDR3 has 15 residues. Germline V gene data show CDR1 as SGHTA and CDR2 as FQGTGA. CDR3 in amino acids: CASSLIQGSTDTQYF. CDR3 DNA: TGTGCCAGCAGCTTAATACAGGGTTCGACAGATACGCAGTATTTT.

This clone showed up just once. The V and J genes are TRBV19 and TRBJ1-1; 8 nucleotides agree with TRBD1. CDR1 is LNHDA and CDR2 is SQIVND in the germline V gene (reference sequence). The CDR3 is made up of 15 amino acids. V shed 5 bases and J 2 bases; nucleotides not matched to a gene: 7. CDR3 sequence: CASSSTGERNTEAFF. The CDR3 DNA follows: TGTGCCAGTAGTTCGACAGGGGAAAGAAACACTGAAGCTTTCTTT.

The CDR3 here is CASSIRRGGENTGELFF. The DNA of the CDR3 is TGTGCCAGCAGCATTCGGCGGGGGGGCGAAAACACCGGGGAGCTGTTTTTT. The genes are TRBV7-6 and TRBJ2-2; 9 bases map to TRBD2. Germline V gene data show CDR1 as SGHVS and CDR2 as FNYEAQ. The V gene end was trimmed by 5 bases and the J gene end by 2 bases; junction bases not matched to a gene: 9. The CDR3 runs to 17 residues.

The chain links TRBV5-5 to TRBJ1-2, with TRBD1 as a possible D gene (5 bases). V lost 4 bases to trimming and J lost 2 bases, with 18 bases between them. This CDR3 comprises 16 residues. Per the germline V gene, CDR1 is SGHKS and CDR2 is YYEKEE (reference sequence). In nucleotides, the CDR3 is TGTGCCAGCAGCCTAGACCTGCAGGGATGGAACTATGGCTACACCTTC. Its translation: CASSLDLQGWNYGYTF. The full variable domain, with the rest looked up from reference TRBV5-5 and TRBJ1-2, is DAGVTQSPTHLIKTRGQQVTLRCSPISGHKSVSWYQQVLGQGPQFIFQYYEKEERGRGNFPDRFSARQFPNYSSELNVNALLLGDSALYLCASSLDLQGWNYGYTFGSGTRLTVV.

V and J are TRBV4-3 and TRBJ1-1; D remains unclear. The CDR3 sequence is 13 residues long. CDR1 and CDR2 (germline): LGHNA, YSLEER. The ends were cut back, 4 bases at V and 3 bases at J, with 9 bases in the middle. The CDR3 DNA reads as TGCGCCAGCAGCCCTACAGCAGACACTGAAGCTTTCTTT. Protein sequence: CASSPTADTEAFF.